This T cell receptor beta chain was obtained from a study of tumor T cells in aggressive B-cell lymphoma. The CDR3 sequence is 15 residues long. Trimming shortened V by 5 bases and J by 0 bases, and 13 bases separated the two germline ends. The V gene's germline CDR1 is SQVTM and CDR2 ANQGSEA. Repertoires were generated with immunoSEQ multiplex PCR, while TCRdb's copy carries only in-frame clones and drops some. This sample has about 2,600 clones, with about nine tenths found just once. Sequencing input: tumor tissue. This chain uses TRBV29-1 with TRBJ2-2; the D gene is possibly TRBD2 (6 bases). This receptor was identified in an adult with diffuse large B cell lymphoma. The CDR3 DNA reads as TGCAGCGTTACCTCCCCGGGGGCGAACACCGGGGAGCTGTTTTTT. It encodes CSVTSPGANTGELFF.